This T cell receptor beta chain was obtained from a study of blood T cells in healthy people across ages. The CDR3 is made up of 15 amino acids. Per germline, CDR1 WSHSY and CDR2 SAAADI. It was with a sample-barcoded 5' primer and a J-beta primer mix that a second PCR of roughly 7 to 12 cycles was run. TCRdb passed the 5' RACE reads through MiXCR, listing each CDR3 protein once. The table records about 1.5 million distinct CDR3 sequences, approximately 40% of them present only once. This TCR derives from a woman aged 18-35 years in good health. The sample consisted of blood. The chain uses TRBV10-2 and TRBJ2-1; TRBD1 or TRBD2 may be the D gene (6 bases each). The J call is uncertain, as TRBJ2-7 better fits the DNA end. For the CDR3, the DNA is TGCGCCAGCAGTGAGATCGGGGGCCCCTACAATGAGCAGTACTTC. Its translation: CASSEIGGPYNEQYF.